The rows below give T cell receptor beta chains drawn from one sample of a study of T cells in Graves' hyperthyroidism and ophthalmopathy. A single record per CDR3 protein comes from TCRdb applying MiXCR to the multiplex PCR reads. The sample lists about 420,000 distinct CDR3 sequences; approximately 13% were seen once. Material: blood. These receptors were taken from a woman between 18 and 29 years old with Graves' hyperthyroidism. The CDR3 runs from the conserved cysteine through the conserved F or W. A D gene is named only where the DNA matches it firmly. The listing skips clone size in some rows; elsewhere it reads once, few, many or a size class.

d_gene: NA; abundance: NA; j_gene: TRBJ2-2; v_gene: TRBV5-1; CDR3nt: TGCGCCAGCAGCCCCGAGGGGCAACTCAACACCGGGGAGCTGTTTTTT; CDR3aa: CASSPEGQLNTGELFF
d_gene: NA; abundance: many; j_gene: TRBJ2-7; v_gene: TRBV20-1; CDR3nt: TGCAGTGCCGAGAAGGGCGAGAGTTACGAGCAGTACTTC; CDR3aa: CSAEKGESYEQYF
d_gene: NA; abundance: many; j_gene: TRBJ1-2; v_gene: TRBV5-1; CDR3nt: TGCGCCAGCAGCGTGACAGCCATCGGGTACGGCTACACCTTC; CDR3aa: CASSVTAIGYGYTF
d_gene: TRBD1; abundance: NA; j_gene: TRBJ1-6; v_gene: TRBV5-1; CDR3nt: TGCGCCAGCAGCTTGGAGGGGGCGCTTAATTCACCCCTCCACTTT; CDR3aa: CASSLEGALNSPLHF
d_gene: TRBD2; abundance: few; j_gene: TRBJ2-7; v_gene: TRBV28; CDR3nt: TGTGCCAGCAGCTACGGACCGGGGGGCTCCTACGAGCAGTACTTC; CDR3aa: CASSYGPGGSYEQYF
d_gene: NA; abundance: many; j_gene: TRBJ2-6; v_gene: TRBV6-1; CDR3nt: TGTGCCAGCAGTACTACAGGGAAGGGCTCTGGGGCCAACGTCCTGACTTTC; CDR3aa: CASSTTGKGSGANVLTF
d_gene: NA; abundance: few; j_gene: TRBJ2-7; v_gene: TRBV25-1; CDR3nt: TGTGCCAGCAGTGAATGTGAGGGTTCTACGTGTGGGCAGTACTTC; CDR3aa: CASSECEGSTCGQYF
d_gene: TRBD2; abundance: many; j_gene: TRBJ2-1; v_gene: TRBV20-1; CDR3nt: TGCAGTGCCCCGGCGTTCCAAGGACTAGCGTTCAATGAGCAGTTCTTC; CDR3aa: CSAPAFQGLAFNEQFF
d_gene: NA; abundance: many; j_gene: TRBJ1-5; v_gene: TRBV20-1; CDR3nt: TGCAGTGCTGATCCATTGCAGGACGGCGGCAATCAGCCCCAGCATTTT; CDR3aa: CSADPLQDGGNQPQHF
d_gene: NA; abundance: many; j_gene: TRBJ2-1; v_gene: TRBV3-1; CDR3nt: TGTGCCAGCAGCCAAGGCCAAGCAAGGGATGAGCAGTTCTTC; CDR3aa: CASSQGQARDEQFF
d_gene: NA; abundance: many; j_gene: TRBJ1-1; v_gene: TRBV6-1; CDR3nt: TGTGCCAGCAGTGAAGCGGCTACAGGGTTTCGGGCTTTCTTT; CDR3aa: CASSEAATGFRAFF
d_gene: NA; abundance: many; j_gene: TRBJ2-5; v_gene: TRBV6-1; CDR3nt: TGTGCCAGCAGTTATCTGCGAGAGACCCAGTACTTC; CDR3aa: CASSYLRETQYF
d_gene: NA; abundance: few; j_gene: TRBJ2-1; v_gene: TRBV10-3; CDR3nt: TGTGCCATCACTACGGGACTGTCGAGCTCCTACAATGAGCAGTTCTTC; CDR3aa: CAITTGLSSSYNEQFF
d_gene: TRBD2; abundance: NA; j_gene: TRBJ2-2; v_gene: TRBV10-3; CDR3nt: TGTGCCATCAGTGATGGACTAGCGTCGAATTCCGGGGAGCTGTTTTTT; CDR3aa: CAISDGLASNSGELFF
d_gene: NA; abundance: many; j_gene: TRBJ2-1; v_gene: TRBV20-1; CDR3nt: TGCAGTGCTAGAGAGGGTAGGGAGCAGTTCTTC; CDR3aa: CSAREGREQFF
d_gene: NA; abundance: few; j_gene: TRBJ1-2; v_gene: TRBV7-9; CDR3nt: TGTGCCAGCAGCACTCAGGGGACCAGGTCGTATGGCTACACCTTC; CDR3aa: CASSTQGTRSYGYTF
d_gene: NA; abundance: few; j_gene: TRBJ2-1; v_gene: TRBV20-1; CDR3nt: TGCAGTGCCAGCGAGGGCCACAATGAGCAGTTCTTC; CDR3aa: CSASEGHNEQFF
d_gene: NA; abundance: NA; j_gene: TRBJ2-6; v_gene: TRBV19; CDR3nt: TGTGCCAGTAGGAGACAGAACTCTGGGGCCAACGTCCTGACTTTC; CDR3aa: CASRRQNSGANVLTF
d_gene: NA; abundance: NA; j_gene: TRBJ1-2; v_gene: TRBV7-9; CDR3nt: TGTGCCAGCAGCACCCTGGAGGGATTAGCTAACTATGGCTACACCTTC; CDR3aa: CASSTLEGLANYGYTF
d_gene: TRBD2; abundance: many; j_gene: TRBJ2-1; v_gene: TRBV27; CDR3nt: TGTGCCAGCGGCGTTGGGACTAGGCCTTACGATGAGCAGTTCTTC; CDR3aa: CASGVGTRPYDEQFF
d_gene: NA; abundance: many; j_gene: TRBJ2-3; v_gene: TRBV20-1; CDR3nt: TGCAGTGCTAGAAACCCAGGGGGCACAGATACGCAGTATTTT; CDR3aa: CSARNPGGTDTQYF
d_gene: NA; abundance: many; j_gene: TRBJ1-1; v_gene: TRBV7-9; CDR3nt: TGTGCCAGCAGCCCCCAGGCGATGAACACTGAAGCTTTCTTT; CDR3aa: CASSPQAMNTEAFF
d_gene: TRBD1; abundance: many; j_gene: TRBJ1-1; v_gene: TRBV12-3/TRBV12-4; CDR3nt: TGTGCCAGCAGCCGGACAGGGGGAACTGAAGCTTTCTTT; CDR3aa: CASSRTGGTEAFF
d_gene: TRBD2; abundance: many; j_gene: TRBJ2-5; v_gene: TRBV7-9; CDR3nt: TGTGCCAGCAAGACTAGCGGGAGTTTCAGAGAGACCCAGTACTTC; CDR3aa: CASKTSGSFRETQYF
d_gene: NA; abundance: few; j_gene: TRBJ2-2; v_gene: TRBV7-3; CDR3nt: TGTGCCAGCAACTTAACCAGGGAAAACACCGGGGAGCTGTTTTTT; CDR3aa: CASNLTRENTGELFF
d_gene: NA; abundance: NA; j_gene: TRBJ2-7; v_gene: TRBV4-2; CDR3nt: TGTGCCAGCAGCCATCAGGCCGGGGAGCAGTACTTC; CDR3aa: CASSHQAGEQYF
d_gene: NA; abundance: few; j_gene: TRBJ1-1; v_gene: TRBV19; CDR3nt: TGTGCCAGTAGCCCGGCTTGGGTGCCCCTGGAAGCTTTCTTT; CDR3aa: CASSPAWVPLEAFF
d_gene: NA; abundance: many; j_gene: TRBJ2-2; v_gene: TRBV28; CDR3nt: TGTGCCAGCATAGAGGCGAACACCGGGGAGCTGTTTTTT; CDR3aa: CASIEANTGELFF
d_gene: TRBD1; abundance: few; j_gene: TRBJ2-1; v_gene: TRBV20-1; CDR3nt: TGCAGTGCTAGAGTGGACAGGGCTGATGAGCAGTTCTTC; CDR3aa: CSARVDRADEQFF
d_gene: TRBD1; abundance: few; j_gene: TRBJ1-2; v_gene: TRBV12-3/TRBV12-4; CDR3nt: TGTGCCAGCAGTTACGGACAGGGGATAGTCTACGGCTACACCTTC; CDR3aa: CASSYGQGIVYGYTF
d_gene: NA; abundance: many; j_gene: TRBJ2-3; v_gene: TRBV5-1; CDR3nt: TGCGCCAGCAGCGCGCCTGGCGCAGATACGCAGTATTTT; CDR3aa: CASSAPGADTQYF
d_gene: TRBD1; abundance: many; j_gene: TRBJ1-6; v_gene: TRBV7-2; CDR3nt: TGTGCCAGCAGCTTAGCTAGGGACAGGGGGCGCGGGTCCTATAATTCACCCCTCCACTTT; CDR3aa: CASSLARDRGRGSYNSPLHF
d_gene: TRBD2; abundance: few; j_gene: TRBJ2-4; v_gene: TRBV4-2; CDR3nt: TGTGCCAGCAGCCAAGATCGTCCGGGGGAAGCGGGATTAGCCAAAAACATTCAGTACTTC; CDR3aa: CASSQDRPGEAGLAKNIQYF
d_gene: NA; abundance: many; j_gene: TRBJ2-1; v_gene: TRBV12-3/TRBV12-4; CDR3nt: TGTGCCAGCAGTTTAGCTAGCTATACTGAGCAGTTCTTC; CDR3aa: CASSLASYTEQFF
d_gene: TRBD2; abundance: many; j_gene: TRBJ2-5; v_gene: TRBV20-1; CDR3nt: TGCAGTGCTAGTCGTTCCGGGACTAGCGGAGAGACCCAGTACTTC; CDR3aa: CSASRSGTSGETQYF
d_gene: NA; abundance: few; j_gene: TRBJ2-2; v_gene: TRBV5-8; CDR3nt: TGTGCCAGCAGCTTGGTCGGGTCCAACACCGGGGAGCTGTTTTTT; CDR3aa: CASSLVGSNTGELFF
d_gene: NA; abundance: NA; j_gene: TRBJ2-5; v_gene: TRBV4-2; CDR3nt: TGTGCCAGCAGCCAAGAGTTAGGGGGGCAAGAGACCCAGTACTTC; CDR3aa: CASSQELGGQETQYF
d_gene: TRBD2; abundance: many; j_gene: TRBJ2-7; v_gene: TRBV7-2; CDR3nt: TGTGCCAGCAGCCCAAACCCGGGACTAGGGTTGGGGGAGCAGTACTTC; CDR3aa: CASSPNPGLGLGEQYF
d_gene: TRBD2; abundance: many; j_gene: TRBJ2-1; v_gene: TRBV27; CDR3nt: TGTGCCAGCAGTTTGGGAGGGCCGGTTCGCAATGAGCAGTTCTTC; CDR3aa: CASSLGGPVRNEQFF
d_gene: NA; abundance: many; j_gene: TRBJ1-1; v_gene: TRBV6-1; CDR3nt: TGTGCCAGCAGTCCATCGTTCCCAGCGAACACTGAAGCTTTCTTT; CDR3aa: CASSPSFPANTEAFF
d_gene: NA; abundance: few; j_gene: TRBJ1-5; v_gene: TRBV20-1; CDR3nt: TGCAGTGCCCACCGCGGGGCCCACAATCAGCCCCAGCATTTT; CDR3aa: CSAHRGAHNQPQHF
d_gene: TRBD2; abundance: many; j_gene: TRBJ2-2; v_gene: TRBV28; CDR3nt: TGTGCCAGCAGTTTATGGGCTAGCGGGAGTCGGAACACCGGGGAGCTGTTTTTT; CDR3aa: CASSLWASGSRNTGELFF
d_gene: NA; abundance: NA; j_gene: TRBJ2-5; v_gene: TRBV15; CDR3nt: TGTGCCACCAGCAGGGGGACGTCTGGAGAGACCCAGTACTTC; CDR3aa: CATSRGTSGETQYF
d_gene: TRBD1; abundance: many; j_gene: TRBJ1-1; v_gene: TRBV2; CDR3nt: TGTGCCAGCAGTGAATGGACAGGGGGGTTAGGGGTGAACACTGAAGCTTTCTTT; CDR3aa: CASSEWTGGLGVNTEAFF
d_gene: NA; abundance: NA; j_gene: TRBJ2-7; v_gene: TRBV20-1; CDR3nt: TGCAGTGCTAGATCCGGGACGGTGCCCTCCTACGAGCAGTACTTC; CDR3aa: CSARSGTVPSYEQYF
d_gene: NA; abundance: NA; j_gene: TRBJ1-6; v_gene: TRBV12-3/TRBV12-4; CDR3nt: TGTGCCAGCAGATGGGGGGGGGATTCTAATTCACCCCTCCACTTT; CDR3aa: CASRWGGDSNSPLHF
d_gene: TRBD2; abundance: NA; j_gene: TRBJ2-1; v_gene: TRBV6-2/TRBV6-3; CDR3nt: TGTGCCAGCAGGATTAGCGGGTTAAACTACAATGAGCAGTTCTTC; CDR3aa: CASRISGLNYNEQFF
d_gene: TRBD1; abundance: many; j_gene: TRBJ1-1; v_gene: TRBV7-2; CDR3nt: TGTGCCAGCACGGACAGGTCTGGCCCCAACACTGAAGCTTTCTTT; CDR3aa: CASTDRSGPNTEAFF
d_gene: NA; abundance: many; j_gene: TRBJ1-1; v_gene: TRBV3-1; CDR3nt: TGTGCCAGCAGCAAATTTGACGGGGACACTGAAGCTTTCTTT; CDR3aa: CASSKFDGDTEAFF
d_gene: TRBD1; abundance: many; j_gene: TRBJ2-7; v_gene: TRBV5-1; CDR3nt: TGCGCCAGCAGCTCTGGACAGGACGGCGCCGAGCAGTACTTC; CDR3aa: CASSSGQDGAEQYF